This T cell receptor (beta chain) was sequenced during a study of T-cell reconstitution after alpha-beta-depleted transplantation in children. Trimming took 4 bases from V and 7 from J, leaving 13 bases between them. Germline values: CDR1 GTSNPN, CDR2 SVGIG (reference sequence). There are 13 residues in the CDR3. Unique molecular identifiers tagged the TCRbeta library. TCRdb reprocessed the PCR reads via MiXCR and lists one record per CDR3 protein. The table lists a few hundred thousand distinct CDR3 sequences, about 9.3% of them singletons. The specimen was PBMCs from the stem cell graft donor, collected from the stem cell graft. The V gene is TRBV30, the J gene TRBJ2-2, with D unclear. This sequence originates from a human donor who donated a stem cell graft to a child with acute lymphoblastic leukemia. CDR3 sequence: CAWNVGSGGELFF. CDR3 coding DNA: TGTGCCTGGAATGTGGGATCAGGCGGGGAGCTGTTTTTT.